The clone carrying this TCR beta chain was observed once. What it binds is unknown. This sample stems from a study of vaccination effects on CD4 cells after COVID-19. Across the whole study: Every participant took two doses of the BNT162b2 or mRNA-1273 vaccine.

In the ViraFEST assay, antigen-specific CD4+ clonotypes were identified by expansion after peptide-pool stimulation. With more than nine days of culture completed, CD4+ T cells were isolated. Approximately 2 million PBMC were placed in each well, which was supplemented with 10 IU/ml IL-2 and 8.5 to 10 ug/ml peptides. Cultures had half their medium replaced with IL-2 medium on days 3 and 7. Study-wide findings and caveats: Late post-vaccination samples showed marked contraction of infection- and vaccine-induced clones.

This CDR3 is built from 14 residues. CDR1 and CDR2 (germline): SNHLY, FYNNEI. Germline trimming cut 4 bases from V and 7 bases from J; bases unmatched to any gene: 7. Sequencing was performed with immunoSEQ multiplex PCR; in TCRdb, only in-frame clones are kept and a portion is missing. This sample has 55,000 to 70,000 clones; about four fifths occur once, and the top ten carry under 3%. The chain employs TRBV2 and TRBJ2-7, with 10 bases that match TRBD1. Material: CD4+ T cells from PBMCs cultured with HCoV-229E spike peptides, obtained before COVID-19 vaccination. This TCR derives from a human donor who received a COVID-19 vaccine. CDR3 bases: TGTGCCAGCAGTGGTACCCGGACAGGGGGGGAGCAGTACGTC. It is translated as CASSGTRTGGEQYV.